Listed here are 12 T cell receptor beta chains from one sample, sequenced in a study of T cells in Graves' hyperthyroidism and ophthalmopathy. Researchers amplified the TCR beta CDR3 regions from RNA transcripts. The primer set for the first-round RT-PCR of the TCR CDR3 was HTBI. A single record per CDR3 protein comes from TCRdb applying MiXCR to the multiplex PCR reads. The sample yields about 640,000 distinct CDR3 sequences, around 21% seen once. The source material was blood. The receptors stem from a man aged 25-40 years with Graves' ophthalmopathy.

The rearrangement joins TRBV7-2 to TRBJ2-7; 7 bases map to TRBD2. Germline CDR1 is SGHTA and CDR2 is FQGNSA. There are 15 residues in the CDR3. The V and J ends lost 3 bases and 5 bases, in that order; junction bases with no gene match: 10. The CDR3 spells CASSLGAGTGHEQYF. The DNA of the CDR3 is TGTGCCAGCAGCTTGGGAGCGGGAACTGGTCACGAGCAGTACTTC.

The genes are TRBV25-1 and TRBJ2-3; 7 bases agree with TRBD1. CDR1 is MGHDK, CDR2 SYGVNS, per germline. The V gene end was trimmed by 2 bases and the J gene end by 5 bases; junction bases not matched to a gene: 10. The CDR3 totals 16 residues. In nucleotides, the CDR3 is TGTGCCAGCAGTGAAAGGGGCAGGGGGTGGATAGATACGCAGTATTTT. Encoded protein: CASSERGRGWIDTQYF.

This clonotype was recorded at least ten times. The CDR3, as DNA: TGTGCCAGCAGTCCGGTCCAGGGGGCTCCCACTGAAGCTTTCTTT. Protein: CASSPVQGAPTEAFF. V is TRBV28 and J is TRBJ1-1, with 8 bases lining up with TRBD1. The CDR3 has 15 amino acids. With V trimmed by 5 bases and J by 4 bases, 9 bases remained unmatched. CDR1 and CDR2 (germline): MDHEN, SYDVKM.

This clonotype was seen a handful of times. The genes are TRBV20-1 and TRBJ2-7, with TRBD2 matching over 11 bases. The trim removed 3 bases at V and 0 bases at J, leaving 7 bases unmatched. Germline CDR1 reads DFQATT; CDR2 reads SNEGSKA (reference sequence). This CDR3 contains 16 residues. The CDR3: CSASGTSGESSYEQYF. The CDR3 DNA follows: TGCAGTGCTAGCGGGACTAGCGGAGAGAGCTCCTACGAGCAGTACTTC.

At least ten counts were recorded for this clonotype. V usage is TRBV28 and J usage is TRBJ1-1; D ambiguous. The V end lost 5 bases, the J end lost 11 bases, and 15 bases lay between the germline ends. Germline V gene sequence: CDR1 MDHEN, CDR2 SYDVKM. This CDR3 has 12 amino acids. The CDR3 region has the DNA TGTGCCAGCAGTGTCGCTCCGGTGAGTGCTTTCTTT. Protein: CASSVAPVSAFF.

V and J are TRBV11-2 and TRBJ2-7; 7 bases are a match to TRBD2. This CDR3 is built from 14 residues. The V gene end was trimmed by 5 bases and the J gene end by 0 bases; junction bases not matched to a gene: 4. Germline CDR1 is SGHAT and CDR2 is FQNNGV. The CDR3 DNA reads as TGTGCCAGCAGCCCGCGGGAGAGCTCCTACGAGCAGTACTTC. Translation: CASSPRESSYEQYF.

V is TRBV6-1 and J is TRBJ2-1; TRBD2 matches 13 bases. The V gene's germline CDR1 is MNHNS and CDR2 SASEGT. The CDR3 loop spans 14 amino acids. V trimming: 7 bases; J trimming: 9 bases; junction bases outside the gene matches: 6. CDR3 loop: CASKLAGGRSEQFF. CDR3 coding DNA: TGTGCCAGCAAACTAGCGGGAGGGAGGAGTGAGCAGTTCTTC.

This rearrangement joins TRBV4-3 to TRBJ1-1; D gene ambiguous. The CDR3 runs to 14 residues. The V end was cut by 4 bases, the J end by 1 base, with 10 bases between. Germline-derived CDR1 and CDR2 are LGHNA and YSLEER. DNA for the CDR3: TGCGCCAGCAGCCCAGCGGGCAGGAACACTGAAGCTTTCTTT. Protein: CASSPAGRNTEAFF.

This clonotype was picked up a small number of times. CDR3 bases: TGTGCCAGCAGCTTCGTAGGCAGTTCTCGGCAGGGCAACACCGGGGAGCTGTTTTTT. Encoded protein: CASSFVGSSRQGNTGELFF. The rearrangement links TRBV7-9 to TRBJ2-2, with D possibly being TRBD1 (5 bases). The CDR3 runs 19 residues. Germline loops: CDR1 SEHNR, CDR2 FQNEAQ (reference sequence). V lost 3 bases and J 2 bases, leaving 22 bases between the germline ends.

This clonotype was seen more than once but under ten times. The rearrangement joins TRBV10-2 to TRBJ1-1; a weak D match, TRBD1 (6 bases). Trimming stripped 9 bases from V and 10 bases from J, with 21 bases between. Germline assignment: CDR1 WSHSY and CDR2 SAAADI. The CDR3 is made up of 13 amino acids. CDR3 bases: TGCGCCAGTATGCTGCGTCAGGGGAGGATAGCTTTCTTT. Protein: CASMLRQGRIAFF.

This clonotype showed up just a few times. This chain uses TRBV11-2 with TRBJ2-7; no clear D. Germline V gives CDR1 SGHAT, CDR2 FQNNGV. Trimming left V 0 bases short and J 4 bases short, with 16 bases between. The CDR3 spans 16 residues. The CDR3 protein is CASSLDRPSSRYEQYF. CDR3 nucleotides: TGTGCCAGCAGCTTAGATCGCCCCTCCTCCCGTTACGAGCAGTACTTC.

A word on this clonotype: The conserved closing phenylalanine or tryptophan is absent in this CDR3, likely reflecting a read error. The V gene is TRBV19, the J gene TRBJ1-2, with TRBD1 identical over 7 bases. CDR3 size: 14 residues. The germline CDR1 and CDR2 sequences are LNHDA and SQIVND (reference sequence). Trimming took 9 bases from V and 2 from J; bases not matched to a gene: 9. The CDR3 sequence: CASKTGNGNYGYTS. The CDR3 coding sequence is TGTGCCAGCAAGACAGGGAACGGAAACTATGGCTACACCTCC.